One and the same sample provided the 29 T cell receptor beta chains below, sequenced in a study of shared clonotypes between healthy human individuals. Clones were sequenced by immunoSEQ multiplex PCR, and TCRdb holds only the in-frame ones, with some missing. Among about 1 million clones listed, around 76% were seen once. The sample comprised memory CD4+ T cells sorted from blood. This sample's subset: CD45RA-negative fraction. The receptor set was obtained from a man aged 18 to 30 in good health.

The CDR3 sequence is CASSEQRGGTDTQYF. The DNA for the CDR3 is TGCGCCAGCAGCGAGCAAAGGGGGGGAACAGATACGCAGTATTTT. This rearrangement joins TRBV5-1 to TRBJ2-3; D perhaps matches TRBD2 (7 bases). The CDR3 runs 15 residues. Germline V gene data show CDR1 as SGHRS and CDR2 as YFSETQ. Trimming removed 4 bases at V and 3 bases at J, with 15 bases between.

V usage is TRBV2 and J usage is TRBJ1-2; D not certain. The CDR3 totals 12 residues. In germline, CDR1 is SNHLY, CDR2 FYNNEI. V gave up 9 bases and J gave up 8 bases, with 16 bases separating them. The DNA for the CDR3 is TGTGCCAGTCTAGAAGGAGTAGGCGGCTACACCTTC. Amino acid sequence: CASLEGVGGYTF.

The genes are TRBV5-1 and TRBJ2-7; 8 nucleotides match TRBD1. Trimming at V came to 4 bases and at J to 2 bases, leaving 8 bases not matched to a gene. The germline V gene has CDR1 SGHRS and CDR2 YFSETQ. The length of the CDR3 is 15 residues. CDR3 sequence reads: CASSKGTGVTYEQYF. The DNA of the CDR3 is TGCGCCAGCAGCAAAGGGACAGGAGTCACCTACGAGCAGTACTTC.

V usage is TRBV28 and J usage is TRBJ1-6; 9 nucleotides agree with TRBD1. The germline V gene has CDR1 MDHEN and CDR2 SYDVKM. The CDR3 has 15 amino acids. V lost 3 bases to trimming and J lost 10 bases; unmatched junction nucleotides: 7. As DNA, the CDR3 is TGTGCCAGCAGTTTTGGACAGGGGACGCACTCACCCCTCCACTTT. It specifies CASSFGQGTHSPLHF.

The CDR3 bases are TGTGCCAGCAGTGAGAGACCGACTAGAGGGCCCCAGCATTTT. It is translated as CASSERPTRGPQHF. The rearrangement joins TRBV28 to TRBJ1-5; D is uncertain. Germline values: CDR1 MDHEN, CDR2 SYDVKM. The CDR3 length is 14 residues. Trimming took off 5 bases at V and 9 bases at J, with 17 bases between the two ends.

The V call is TRBV6-5, the J call TRBJ2-7; a weak D match, TRBD2 (6 bases). Trimming removed 3 bases at V and 7 bases at J, with 16 bases between. This CDR3 is 14 amino acids long. Germline-derived CDR1 and CDR2 are MNHEY and SVGAGI. CDR3 nucleotide sequence: TGTGCCAGCAGTTATGACCTCAAACGGGGGGAGCAGTACTTC. As protein: CASSYDLKRGEQYF.

The chain couples TRBV6-1 to TRBJ2-7; tentative D call: TRBD2 (5 bases). The V and J ends lost 2 bases and 9 bases respectively, with 14 bases between them. From germline, CDR1 is MNHNS and CDR2 SASEGT. The CDR3 loop spans 13 amino acids. The DNA of the CDR3 is TGTGCCAGCAGTGAATGGCGGGTCCCAGGGCAGTACTTC. The encoded protein is CASSEWRVPGQYF.

The chain employs TRBV19 and TRBJ1-2; a weak D match, TRBD1 (5 bases). The CDR3 is made up of 15 amino acids. V lost 1 base and J 2 bases, leaving 11 bases between the germline ends. The germline CDR1 and CDR2 sequences are LNHDA and SQIVND (reference sequence). This chain's CDR3 is CASSIAAGPNYGYTF. The CDR3 DNA reads TGTGCCAGTAGTATAGCGGCAGGGCCCAACTATGGCTACACCTTC.

The rearrangement uses TRBV19 and TRBJ2-3; TRBD1 aligns across 10 bases. The CDR3 loop spans 16 amino acids. Losses at the gene ends were 3 bases for V and 5 bases for J; bases not matched to a gene: 8. Germline V gives CDR1 LNHDA, CDR2 SQIVND (reference sequence). CDR3 protein: CASSMDRGVSGDTQYF. For the CDR3, the DNA is TGTGCCAGTAGTATGGACAGGGGGGTCAGTGGAGATACGCAGTATTTT.

This clone was recorded once. The J gene is TRBJ2-6, the V gene TRBV19; D call uncertain. Looked up from germline, CDR1 is LNHDA and CDR2 is SQIVND (reference sequence). The V end lost 8 bases, the J end lost 1 base, and 6 bases lay between the germline ends. The length of the CDR3 is 13 residues. The DNA of the CDR3 is TGTGCCAGTGGGGAATCTGGGGCCAACGTCCTGACTTTC. Translating gives CASGESGANVLTF. The full variable domain, completed using reference TRBV19 and TRBJ2-6, is DGGITQSPKYLFRKEGQNVTLSCEQNLNHDAMYWYRQDPGQGLRLIYYSQIVNDFQKGDIAEGYSVSREKKESFPLTVTSAQKNPTAFYLCASGESGANVLTFGAGSRLTVL.

V gene TRBV2 combines with J gene TRBJ2-1, with D uncertain. The V end was cut by 7 bases, the J end by 2 bases, with 12 bases between. Germline values: CDR1 SNHLY, CDR2 FYNNEI. The CDR3 runs to 14 residues. CDR3 loop: CASMQLKAYNEQFF. The DNA of the CDR3 is TGTGCCAGCATGCAGCTTAAGGCCTACAATGAGCAGTTCTTC.

This chain links TRBV19 with TRBJ1-5; the match to TRBD1 covers 12 bases. The ends lost 6 bases at V and 2 bases at J; junction bases unmatched: 11. The germline CDR1 and CDR2 sequences are LNHDA and SQIVND (reference sequence). This CDR3 is built from 18 residues. The chain's CDR3 is CASRTLPGTGGGNQPQHF. CDR3 sequence (DNA): TGTGCCAGTAGGACGCTACCCGGGACAGGGGGCGGCAATCAGCCCCAGCATTTT.

With regard to this clone: Other DNA sequences in the sample encode the same CDR3. The chain uses TRBV18 and TRBJ2-3, with D tentatively TRBD2 (5 bases). The V gene's germline CDR1 is KGHSH and CDR2 LQKENI. This CDR3 comprises 15 residues. V lost 3 bases to trimming and J lost 0 bases, with 10 bases between them. The CDR3 DNA reads as TGTGCCAGCTCACCCCTCGGCGGGAGCACAGATACGCAGTATTTT. It codes for CASSPLGGSTDTQYF.

In the case of this clone: Distinct nucleotide sequences in the sample also encode this CDR3. This chain joins TRBV5-1 and TRBJ1-1, with a possible D match to TRBD1 (6 bases). There are 13 residues in the CDR3. With 4 bases removed from V and 2 bases from J, the gap between germline ends came to 9 bases. Germline CDR1 and CDR2: SGHRS and YFSETQ. The CDR3 loop reads CASSQQGNTEAFF. CDR3 DNA: TGCGCCAGCAGCCAACAGGGTAACACTGAAGCTTTCTTT.

The sample holds a few counts of this clone. The CDR3 loop is CASSLSPPGANVLTF. The CDR3 coding sequence is TGCGCCAGCAGCTTGTCCCCCCCTGGGGCCAACGTCCTGACTTTC. V and J are TRBV5-1 and TRBJ2-6; D is uncertain. V lost 1 base, J lost 2 bases, and 7 bases lay in between. Germline lookup yields CDR1 SGHRS and CDR2 YFSETQ. CDR3 length equals 15 residues. The full variable domain, its missing parts supplied by reference TRBV5-1 and TRBJ2-6, is KAGVTQTPRYLIKTRGQQVTLSCSPISGHRSVSWYQQTPGQGLQFLFEYFSETQRNKGNFPGRFSGRQFSNSRSEMNVSTLELGDSALYLCASSLSPPGANVLTFGAGSRLTVL.

The chain uses TRBV5-4 and TRBJ1-2; the match to TRBD1 covers 7 bases. Looked up from germline, CDR1 is SGHNT and CDR2 is YYREEE (reference sequence). CDR3 length: 14 amino acids. V shed 5 bases and J 4 bases; nucleotides not matched to a gene: 8. The CDR3 loop is CASSLRQGSYGYTF. Written as DNA, the CDR3 is TGTGCCAGCAGTTTACGACAGGGAAGCTATGGCTACACCTTC.

The V call is TRBV7-2, the J call TRBJ1-6, with 8 bases identical to TRBD1. CDR1 is SGHTA and CDR2 is FQGNSA in the germline V gene. The trim removed 2 bases at V and 9 bases at J, leaving 9 bases unmatched. This CDR3 spans 16 amino acids. In DNA form, the CDR3 reads TGTGCCAGCAGCTTAAGTCCAGGGGGCGCTGCTTCACCCCTCCACTTT. Amino acid sequence: CASSLSPGGAASPLHF.

The chain employs TRBV12-5 and TRBJ2-3; 7 bases fit TRBD2. J was trimmed by 2 bases and V by 5 bases; bases with no gene match: 7. This CDR3 spans 15 amino acids. CDR1 is LGHNT and CDR2 is FRNRAP in the germline V gene. CDR3 in DNA: TGTGCTAGTGGTCCCGGGGGGTCCTACACAGATACGCAGTATTTT. It codes for CASGPGGSYTDTQYF.

This chain connects TRBV6-1 to TRBJ1-4; D is perhaps TRBD1 (5 bases). Germline CDR1 is MNHNS and CDR2 is SASEGT. The length of the CDR3 is 13 residues. The V end lost 5 bases, the J end lost 7 bases, and 11 bases lay between the germline ends. CDR3: CASSTGTGEKLFF. The CDR3 DNA reads TGTGCCAGCAGTACCGGGACCGGTGAAAAACTGTTTTTT.

CDR3 protein: CASSESLGYSYEQYF. CDR3 bases: TGTGCCAGCAGTGAATCCCTCGGATACTCCTACGAGCAGTACTTC. The chain has TRBV25-1 and TRBJ2-7; no reliable D call. The germline V gene encodes CDR1 MGHDK and CDR2 SYGVNS. CDR3 length: 15 residues. Trimming left V 1 base short and J 0 bases short, with 10 bases between.

The CDR3: CASSLLGAGLGTDTQYF. CDR3 nucleotide sequence: TGCGCCAGCAGCCTACTTGGGGCGGGGTTGGGCACAGATACGCAGTATTTT. The V call is TRBV4-3, the J call TRBJ2-3, with D possibly matching TRBD2 (6 bases). The CDR3 is 17 amino acids. Trimming took off 4 bases at V and 1 base at J, with 18 bases between the two ends. CDR1 and CDR2 (germline): LGHNA, YSLEER.

There are a few counts of this clone. Other nucleotide sequences in the sample specify the same CDR3. V gene TRBV2 combines with J gene TRBJ1-3, with 9 bases matching TRBD1. After removal of 6 bases from V and 0 bases from J, the junction contained 3 bases not matched to a gene. Germline CDR1 is SNHLY and CDR2 is FYNNEI. This CDR3 is built from 15 residues. The CDR3 coding sequence is TGTGCCAGCAGGGGACAGGGTGGCTCTGGAAACACCATATATTTT. Encoded protein: CASRGQGGSGNTIYF.

Comments on this clone: This may come from a read error, since a much larger clone is one base off. The identical CDR3 is also encoded by other nucleotide sequences in the sample. The chain joins TRBV18 to TRBJ2-5; D unclear. Trimming pared 3 bases from V and 2 bases from J, leaving 4 bases between. CDR3 length equals 12 residues. Per the germline V gene, CDR1 is KGHSH and CDR2 is LQKENI. The CDR3 coding sequence is TGTGCCAGCTCACCCCAACAAGAGACCCAGTACTTC. Residues: CASSPQQETQYF.

This clone was recorded only once. The chain joins TRBV6-1 to TRBJ2-7, with 9 bases matching TRBD1. The CDR3 spans 15 residues. CDR1 and CDR2 from the germline V gene are MNHNS and SASEGT. The junction had 11 bases not matched to a gene; V was cut back by 10 bases and J by 1 base. Here the CDR3 DNA reads TGTGCCATCAACGCCGGGACAGGGAAGTCCTACGAGCAGTACTTC. Its protein product is CAINAGTGKSYEQYF.

The chain employs TRBV10-3 and TRBJ1-6, with 9 nucleotides matching TRBD1. V shed 7 bases and J 7 bases; nucleotides not matched to a gene: 5. The CDR3 has 14 residues. Looked up from germline, CDR1 is ENHRY and CDR2 is SYGVKD. The CDR3 is CAITADRGNSPLHF. For the CDR3, the DNA is TGTGCCATCACCGCCGACAGGGGGAATTCACCCCTCCACTTT.

This chain links TRBV7-2 with TRBJ2-2; D not certain. Germline CDR1 is SGHTA and CDR2 is FQGNSA. Deletions cut 5 bases from V and 7 bases from J, with 8 bases between. The CDR3 extends over 12 amino acids. The CDR3 sequence: CASSLPVGELFF. As DNA, the CDR3 is TGTGCCAGCAGCCTCCCCGTCGGGGAGCTGTTTTTT.

This chain links TRBV11-2 with TRBJ2-5, with D unclear. The CDR3 is 13 amino acids. Trimming left V 2 bases short and J 0 bases short, with 4 bases between. Germline V gene lookup returns CDR1 SGHAT and CDR2 FQNNGV. The CDR3 DNA follows: TGTGCCAGCAGCTTATCGGACCAAGAGACCCAGTACTTC. This translates into CASSLSDQETQYF. Full variable domain (rest looked up from reference TRBV11-2 and TRBJ2-5): EAGVAQSPRYKIIEKRQSVAFWCNPISGHATLYWYQQILGQGPKLLIQFQNNGVVDDSQLPKDRFSAERLKGVDSTLKIQPAKLEDSAVYLCASSLSDQETQYFGPGTRLLVL.

This chain joins TRBV9 and TRBJ2-3, with a weak D call TRBD1 (5 bases). Trimming took 0 bases from V and 0 from J, leaving 8 bases between them. This CDR3 has 15 amino acids. Looked up from germline, CDR1 is SGDLS and CDR2 is YYNGEE. The CDR3 nucleotides are TGTGCCAGCAGCGTAGATGACAGTAGCACAGATACGCAGTATTTT. This gives the protein CASSVDDSSTDTQYF. Complete variable domain (other parts from reference TRBV9 and TRBJ2-3): DSGVTQTPKHLITATGQRVTLRCSPRSGDLSVYWYQQSLDQGLQFLIQYYNGEERAKGNILERFSAQQFPDLHSELNLSSLELGDSALYFCASSVDDSSTDTQYFGPGTRLTVL.

This chain joins TRBV6-1 and TRBJ2-3; D gene unclear. The CDR3 sequence is 14 residues long. Germline V CDR1 and CDR2: MNHNS, SASEGT. V was cut by 7 bases and J by 0 bases, with 11 bases left in between. The CDR3 protein is CASILAASTDTQYF. The CDR3 DNA is TGTGCCAGCATCCTGGCGGCGAGCACAGATACGCAGTATTTT.